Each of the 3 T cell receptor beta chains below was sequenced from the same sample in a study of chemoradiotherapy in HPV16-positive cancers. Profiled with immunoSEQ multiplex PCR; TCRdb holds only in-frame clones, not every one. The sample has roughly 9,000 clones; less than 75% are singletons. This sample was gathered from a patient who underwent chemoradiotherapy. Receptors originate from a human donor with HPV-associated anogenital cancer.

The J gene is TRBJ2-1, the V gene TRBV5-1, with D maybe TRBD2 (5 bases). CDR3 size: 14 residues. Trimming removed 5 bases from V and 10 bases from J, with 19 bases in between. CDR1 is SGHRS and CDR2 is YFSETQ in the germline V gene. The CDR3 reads CASRPDLWKLEQFF. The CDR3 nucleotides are TGCGCCAGCAGACCGGACTTGTGGAAGCTCGAGCAGTTCTTC.

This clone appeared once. CDR3 nucleotide sequence: TGTGCCAGCAGCTCCCGTCAGGGGACAGGGGCCTACGAGCAGTACTTC. This sequence encodes CASSSRQGTGAYEQYF. The chain has TRBV11-1 and TRBJ2-7; 10 bases are a match to TRBD1. The V gene's germline CDR1 is SGHAT and CDR2 FQDESV (reference sequence). This CDR3 is 16 amino acids long. J was trimmed by 2 bases and V by 4 bases; bases with no gene match: 8.

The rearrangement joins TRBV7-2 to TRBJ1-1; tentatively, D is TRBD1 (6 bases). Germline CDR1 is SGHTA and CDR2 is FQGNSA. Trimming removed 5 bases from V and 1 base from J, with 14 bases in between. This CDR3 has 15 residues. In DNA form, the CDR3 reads TGTGCCAGCAGCCCCCGTAGGACAGAGAACACTGAAGCTTTCTTT. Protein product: CASSPRRTENTEAFF.